This T cell receptor beta chain comes out of a study of cytomegalovirus exposure and HLA in healthy donors. As concerns this clone: Its antigen is as yet unknown.

Generated by immunoSEQ multiplex PCR, the TCRdb table keeps only in-frame clones and is missing some. The sample gives roughly 200,000 clones, more than 75% of which show up once; roughly 6.6% is in the top ten. Findings of the study overall: Rarity characterized most TCR sequences, yet some public TCRs appeared in many donors. Associated with cytomegalovirus, according to the listing, were about 160 TCR beta chains.

The sample taken for sequencing was PBMCs. This clonotype originated in a man younger than 45 in good health and CMV-seropositive.

CDR3 DNA: TGCGCCAGCAGCCAAGATGAATTGGGACAGGGCTCAGATACGCAGTATTTT. The encoded protein is CASSQDELGQGSDTQYF. The chain carries TRBV4-1 and TRBJ2-3, with 9 nucleotides matching TRBD1. V trimming: 0 bases; J trimming: 4 bases; junction bases outside the gene matches: 8. Germline V CDR1 and CDR2: MGHRA, YSYEKL. The CDR3 is 17 residues long.